A selection of T cell receptor beta chains follows, all from one sample in a study of T cell repertoires in cytomegalovirus infection. TCRdb reanalysed the reads using MiXCR and keeps one entry per CDR3 protein. Among about 530,000 distinct CDR3 sequences listed, 26% were seen once. The sample comprised PBMCs. These receptors were obtained from a human donor in good health (CMV status not recorded). Some clones in this sample may be carry-over from other donors' samples. CDR3s include the opening cysteine and the closing phenylalanine or tryptophan. The D gene is left open where the match is weak. Expanded clones get a size class; other rows say once, few or many, or leave the size out.

many	TRBJ2-5	TRBV7-2	.	TGTGCCAGCAGCTTAGCGCTGTTAGGGGGAGAGACCCAGTACTTC	CASSLALLGGETQYF
.	TRBJ2-5	TRBV12-3/TRBV12-4	.	TGTGCCAGCAGTCGACAGCGCGGGGAGACCCAGTACTTC	CASSRQRGETQYF
.	TRBJ1-5	TRBV6-2/TRBV6-3	.	TGTGCCAGCTGGGATTTGGGCAATCAGCCCCAGCATTTT	CASWDLGNQPQHF
many	TRBJ2-4	TRBV7-2	.	TGTGCCAGCGCCCATTCCCATTTTGGAGAAAACATTCAGTACTTC	CASAHSHFGENIQYF
few	TRBJ1-2	TRBV20-1	.	TGCAGTGCTAGAGCGTCCGGGGGAACTAACTATGGCTACACCTTC	CSARASGGTNYGYTF
.	TRBJ2-5	TRBV7-6	.	TGTGCCAGCAGCGCCTACAGGGTTGAAGAGACCCAGTACTTC	CASSAYRVEETQYF
.	TRBJ1-1	TRBV15	.	TGTGCCACCAGCCCCATCACCGGGGACACTGAAGCTTTCTTT	CATSPITGDTEAFF
.	TRBJ1-5	TRBV19	.	TGTGCCAGTAGTATAGGCCCCCGACAGGCTTATAGCAATCAGCCCCAGCATTTT	CASSIGPRQAYSNQPQHF
.	TRBJ1-2	TRBV7-2	.	TGTGCCAGCAGCTCCGGGTCGCTCTATGGCTACACCTTC	CASSSGSLYGYTF
few	TRBJ2-4	TRBV28	.	TGTGCCAGCAGTCCCCCTGTGGTAGCCAAAAACATTCAGTACTTC	CASSPPVVAKNIQYF
once	TRBJ1-1	TRBV5-8	.	TGTGCCAGCAGCCAAATCCGACAGTCTGAAGCTTTCTTT	CASSQIRQSEAFF
.	TRBJ2-6	TRBV12-5	TRBD1	TGTGCTAGTGGCTCAGTCCCAGGGGGCTCTGGGGCCAACGTCCTGACTTTC	CASGSVPGGSGANVLTF
.	TRBJ2-2	TRBV27	.	TGTGCCAGCAGTCGTGTTTACACCGGGGAGCTGTTTTTT	CASSRVYTGELFF
many	TRBJ2-1	TRBV7-2	TRBD2	TGTGCCAGCAGCTTAGGGACTAGCGGGCGGAATGAGCAGTTCTTC	CASSLGTSGRNEQFF
.	TRBJ1-1	TRBV15	.	TGTGCCACCGGGGGAGGTCGGAACACTGAAGCTTTCTTT	CATGGGRNTEAFF
many	TRBJ1-3	TRBV7-2	.	TGTGCCAGCAGCTTAGGCTGGGTCGCCTCTGGAAACACCATATATTTT	CASSLGWVASGNTIYF
few	TRBJ1-1	TRBV4-2	.	TGTGCCAGCAGCCAAGAAGCTCAAGCATACACTGAAGCTTTCTTT	CASSQEAQAYTEAFF
few	TRBJ1-2	TRBV4-3	.	TGCGCCAGCAGCCAAGGCCGAATGGGAAACTATGGCTACACCTTC	CASSQGRMGNYGYTF
.	TRBJ2-5	TRBV7-2	.	TGTGCCAGCAGCCTTACTCAGGACCAAGAGACCCAGTACTTC	CASSLTQDQETQYF
.	TRBJ2-5	TRBV7-9	TRBD1	TGTGCCAGCAGTCAGGGGGCGTTCTCCCAAGAGACCCAGTACTTC	CASSQGAFSQETQYF
few	TRBJ2-1	TRBV5-6	.	TGTGCCAGCAGCTTGGAGGCCCGGTCCTACAATGAGCAGTTCTTC	CASSLEARSYNEQFF
many	TRBJ2-1	TRBV12-3/TRBV12-4	TRBD1	TGTGCCAGCAGCCTCATTTCAGGGGGCTTCTCGGATGAGCAGTTCTTC	CASSLISGGFSDEQFF
.	TRBJ2-1	TRBV7-2	TRBD1	TGTGCCAGCAGCGTAGTACAGGGGCGCCGTTACAATGAGCAGTTCTTC	CASSVVQGRRYNEQFF
many	TRBJ1-2	TRBV7-2	TRBD1	TGTGCCAGCAGCTACAACAGGGGCTATGGCTACACCTTC	CASSYNRGYGYTF
few	TRBJ1-4	TRBV4-1	TRBD1	TGCGCCAGCAGCCTCGGACAGGCCGCAACTAATGAAAAACTGTTTTTT	CASSLGQAATNEKLFF
many	TRBJ2-5	TRBV19	.	TGTGCCAGTAGTATAGCGGGTGTCAGAGAGACCCAGTACTTC	CASSIAGVRETQYF
few	TRBJ1-1	TRBV4-2	.	TGTGCCAGCAGCCATGCCGGGACACCGAGCACTGAAGCTTTCTTT	CASSHAGTPSTEAFF
.	TRBJ2-1	TRBV12-3/TRBV12-4	TRBD2	TGTGCCAGCACCACCGGGACTAGCGTATACAATGAGCAGTTCTTC	CASTTGTSVYNEQFF
.	TRBJ2-1	TRBV20-1	TRBD2	TGCAGTGCTAGACCCCATAAAACTAGCGGGGGGTACAATGAGCAGTTCTTC	CSARPHKTSGGYNEQFF
many	TRBJ2-3	TRBV28	.	TGTGCCAGCAGTTTTGCAGGGGTCGGGACAGATACGCAGTATTTT	CASSFAGVGTDTQYF
.	TRBJ2-7	TRBV27	.	TGTGCCAGCAGTTCATGGGTCGGGAGATCTTACGAGCAGTACTTC	CASSSWVGRSYEQYF
few	TRBJ2-7	TRBV20-1	TRBD2	TGCAGTGCTGGGGGGACTAGCGGGAGGGTATACGAGCAGTACTTC	CSAGGTSGRVYEQYF
.	TRBJ1-1	TRBV28	.	TGTGCCAGCATCCCCGGGGGTGTGAGGACTGAAGCTTTCTTT	CASIPGGVRTEAFF
.	TRBJ2-1	TRBV4-3	.	TGCGCCAGCAGCCAATTCCACAGGGACGCCGGGTTATTCTTC	CASSQFHRDAGLFF
.	TRBJ2-7	TRBV5-6	.	TGTGCCAGCAGCTTGGTCCTCGAGCAGTACTTC	CASSLVLEQYF
.	TRBJ1-1	TRBV4-1	.	TGCGCCAGCAGCCTTGTTGAACAGGCTACTGAAGCTTTCTTT	CASSLVEQATEAFF
few	TRBJ1-3	TRBV6-1	TRBD1	TGTGCCAGCAATACAGGGGTGGCTGGAAACACCATATATTTT	CASNTGVAGNTIYF
few	TRBJ2-2	TRBV10-3	.	TGTGCCATCAGACCTAGCCGCACCGGGGAGCTGTTTTTT	CAIRPSRTGELFF
.	TRBJ2-1	TRBV28	.	TGTGCCAGCAGTTCCTTGGGGGCGGGCGGGAGCGCCTATGAGCAGTTCTTC	CASSSLGAGGSAYEQFF
.	TRBJ2-1	TRBV5-1	.	TGCGCCAGCAGCGTAGGTCGAGGAGGAGGGGCTTACAATGAGCAGTTCTTC	CASSVGRGGGAYNEQFF